The clone carrying this T cell receptor beta chain was recorded many times. Antigen unknown. Germline V gives CDR1 SGHVS, CDR2 FQNEAQ. The CDR3 is 15 amino acids. V lost 3 bases and J lost 4; bases outside the gene matches: 6. TCRdb reprocessed the 5' RACE reads via MiXCR and lists one record per CDR3 protein. The data show about 22,000 distinct CDR3 sequences, with about 2.7% seen just once and under 8% held by the top ten. The time point: sample taken at primary tumor resection. This sample is drawn from a study of spatial heterogeneity in lung cancer. Findings and caveats of the study: Tumor mutation count correlated with how many alpha and beta TCRs expanded intratumorally.

This chain connects TRBV7-8 to TRBJ2-5, with 9 bases fitting TRBD2. The TCR sequence derives from a male donor with early-stage non-small cell lung cancer. The material sequenced was lung tumor tissue, taken at surgery. The CDR3 reads CASSFVAGARETQYF. The CDR3 DNA reads TGTGCCAGCAGCTTTGTAGCGGGAGCTCGAGAGACCCAGTACTTC.